This is a list of T cell receptor beta chains from one sample in a study of blood T cell repertoires in COVID-19. Clones were read by immunoSEQ multiplex PCR, and TCRdb kept only the in-frame ones, dropping some. The sample lists 200,000 to 300,000 clones, roughly 87% seen once, with around 7.8% in the top ten. Input material: peripheral blood. The receptors stem from a man between 60 and 75 years old who had recovered from COVID-19. CDR3s include the opening cysteine and the closing phenylalanine or tryptophan. A D gene is named only where the DNA matches it firmly. The listing skips clone size in some rows; elsewhere it reads once, few, many or a size class.

j_call: TRBJ2-1; d_call: TRBD2; v_call: TRBV19; clone_size: once; cdr3_aa: CASSYGLAGAGNEQFF; cdr3_nt: TGTGCCAGTAGTTACGGACTAGCGGGGGCCGGGAATGAGCAGTTCTTC
j_call: TRBJ1-1; d_call: NA; v_call: TRBV19; clone_size: few; cdr3_aa: CASSIIRGGTEAFF; cdr3_nt: TGTGCCAGTAGTATTATAAGGGGTGGAACTGAAGCTTTCTTT
j_call: TRBJ2-2; d_call: NA; v_call: TRBV4-1; clone_size: NA; cdr3_aa: CASSQDSSRHASGELFF; cdr3_nt: TGCGCCAGCAGCCAAGATTCTAGCAGACATGCCAGCGGGGAGCTGTTTTTT
j_call: TRBJ1-2; d_call: TRBD1; v_call: TRBV18; clone_size: NA; cdr3_aa: CASSSVQGEDYGYTF; cdr3_nt: TGTGCCAGCTCATCGGTACAGGGGGAGGACTATGGCTACACCTTC
j_call: TRBJ2-1; d_call: TRBD2; v_call: TRBV3-1/TRBV3-2; clone_size: NA; cdr3_aa: CASSTGTSGGREQFF; cdr3_nt: TGTGCCAGCAGCACCGGGACTAGCGGGGGGAGAGAGCAGTTCTTC
j_call: TRBJ2-3; d_call: TRBD1; v_call: TRBV5-1; clone_size: once; cdr3_aa: CASRLPGQGRDTQYF; cdr3_nt: TGCGCCAGCCGTCTTCCGGGACAGGGGAGAGATACGCAGTATTTT
j_call: TRBJ2-7; d_call: NA; v_call: TRBV4-2; clone_size: NA; cdr3_aa: CASSPRAGSLYEQYF; cdr3_nt: TGTGCCAGCAGTCCGAGGGCGGGATCCCTGTACGAGCAGTACTTC
j_call: TRBJ1-1; d_call: NA; v_call: TRBV12-3/TRBV12-4; clone_size: NA; cdr3_aa: CATTRAVNTEAFF; cdr3_nt: TGTGCCACCACCAGGGCGGTGAACACTGAAGCTTTCTTT
j_call: TRBJ2-1; d_call: NA; v_call: TRBV11-2; clone_size: NA; cdr3_aa: CASSNRGERGPHNEQFF; cdr3_nt: TGTGCCAGCAGCAACCGCGGGGAGAGGGGACCCCACAATGAGCAGTTCTTC
j_call: TRBJ2-7; d_call: TRBD1; v_call: TRBV25-1; clone_size: NA; cdr3_aa: CASSEFPTDRVKAQYF; cdr3_nt: TGTGCCAGCAGTGAATTTCCCACGGACAGGGTAAAGGCGCAGTACTTC
j_call: TRBJ1-1; d_call: NA; v_call: TRBV4-1; clone_size: NA; cdr3_aa: CASSPVDLVNTEAFF; cdr3_nt: TGCGCCAGCAGCCCAGTGGACTTAGTGAACACTGAAGCTTTCTTT
j_call: TRBJ2-3; d_call: TRBD2; v_call: TRBV7-9; clone_size: NA; cdr3_aa: CASSLGRLAGTDTQYF; cdr3_nt: TGTGCCAGCAGCTTAGGGCGGCTAGCGGGGACAGATACGCAGTATTTT
j_call: TRBJ1-1; d_call: NA; v_call: TRBV28; clone_size: few; cdr3_aa: CASRTPTSGNTEAFF; cdr3_nt: TGTGCCAGCAGGACCCCTACTAGCGGGAACACTGAAGCTTTCTTT
j_call: TRBJ1-6; d_call: TRBD1; v_call: TRBV27; clone_size: few; cdr3_aa: CASSLTTGGAASPLHF; cdr3_nt: TGTGCCAGCAGTTTAACGACAGGGGGAGCGGCTTCACCCCTCCACTTT
j_call: TRBJ2-7; d_call: NA; v_call: TRBV30; clone_size: few; cdr3_aa: CAWSWTVHEQYF; cdr3_nt: TGTGCCTGGAGTTGGACAGTCCACGAGCAGTACTTC
j_call: TRBJ2-3; d_call: TRBD1; v_call: TRBV7-9; clone_size: NA; cdr3_aa: CASTRDRLPSTDTQYF; cdr3_nt: TGTGCCAGCACCCGGGACAGGCTTCCTAGCACAGATACGCAGTATTTT